A selection of T cell receptor beta chains follows, all from one sample in a study of T cells after posttransplantation cyclophosphamide. TCRdb keeps only in-frame clones here, not all; method: immunoSEQ multiplex PCR. The profile shows 12,000 or so clones, under 95% of them singletons. Here the sequenced sample was PBMCs, taken after allogeneic stem cell transplant with posttransplant cyclophosphamide. The receptors here all came from a female patient aged 25-40 years who received an allogeneic stem cell transplant from an unrelated donor, was CMV-positive, and had no GVHD. Some T cells may arise from the graft donor. The CDR3 runs from the conserved cysteine through the conserved F or W. Fields, in order: CDR3 protein, CDR3 DNA, V gene, CDR3 length, clone size, J gene, D gene. The D gene is left open where the match is weak. Size values are once, few and many counts, or a class for expanded clones, and some rows have none.

CDR3aa: CASSLRPGQGGEKLFF
CDR3nt: TGTGCCAGCAGCTTAAGACCGGGCCAAGGGGGTGAAAAACTGTTTTTT
v_gene: TRBV7-6
len: 16
abundance: .
j_gene: TRBJ1-4
d_gene: .

CDR3aa: CASSQGLGSREQYF
CDR3nt: TGTGCCAGCAGCCAAGGACTGGGGTCAAGGGAGCAGTACTTC
v_gene: TRBV7-9
len: 14
abundance: .
j_gene: TRBJ2-7
d_gene: .

CDR3aa: CASRPDRGTRQPQHF
CDR3nt: TGTGCCAGCAGGCCGGACAGGGGGACGAGGCAGCCCCAGCATTTT
v_gene: TRBV7-8
len: 15
abundance: .
j_gene: TRBJ1-5
d_gene: TRBD1

CDR3aa: CASRTGTGAYEQYF
CDR3nt: TGTGCCAGCAGAACCGGGACAGGAGCCTACGAGCAGTACTTC
v_gene: TRBV2
len: 14
abundance: once
j_gene: TRBJ2-7
d_gene: TRBD1

CDR3aa: CASSLLDVAYNEQFF
CDR3nt: TGTGCCAGCTCACTCCTAGACGTAGCCTACAATGAGCAGTTCTTC
v_gene: TRBV18
len: 15
abundance: .
j_gene: TRBJ2-1
d_gene: .

CDR3aa: CASAPGQGNTEAFF
CDR3nt: TGTGCTAGTGCCCCGGGACAGGGGAACACTGAAGCTTTCTTT
v_gene: TRBV12-5
len: 14
abundance: once
j_gene: TRBJ1-1
d_gene: TRBD1

CDR3aa: CASSRPLAGGSTDTQYF
CDR3nt: TGTGCCAGCAGCAGGCCCCTAGCGGGGGGGAGCACAGATACGCAGTATTTT
v_gene: TRBV5-4
len: 17
abundance: .
j_gene: TRBJ2-3
d_gene: TRBD2

CDR3aa: CASSFQGEWGSYEQYF
CDR3nt: TGTGCCAGCAGTTTCCAGGGGGAATGGGGATCCTACGAGCAGTACTTC
v_gene: TRBV27
len: 16
abundance: .
j_gene: TRBJ2-7
d_gene: TRBD1

CDR3aa: CASSLFGGLAGYTF
CDR3nt: TGTGCCAGCAGCTTATTCGGGGGGTTGGCTGGCTACACCTTC
v_gene: TRBV11-2
len: 14
abundance: .
j_gene: TRBJ1-2
d_gene: .

CDR3aa: CASSLITQKENVLTF
CDR3nt: TGTGCCAGCAGCTTAATCACACAGAAGGAAAACGTCCTGACTTTC
v_gene: TRBV7-3
len: 15
abundance: .
j_gene: TRBJ2-6
d_gene: .

CDR3aa: CASSLVGPSANTGELFF
CDR3nt: TGTGCCAGCAGCTTAGTTGGTCCTAGCGCGAACACCGGGGAGCTGTTTTTT
v_gene: TRBV7-8
len: 17
abundance: .
j_gene: TRBJ2-2
d_gene: .

CDR3aa: CASRTGGLNSPLHF
CDR3nt: TGTGCCAGTAGAACAGGGGGGCTCAATTCACCCCTCCACTTT
v_gene: TRBV19
len: 14
abundance: .
j_gene: TRBJ1-6
d_gene: TRBD1

CDR3aa: CASSLDSGSYNSPLHF
CDR3nt: TGCGCCAGCAGCTTGGATTCCGGCTCCTATAATTCACCCCTCCACTTT
v_gene: TRBV5-1
len: 16
abundance: .
j_gene: TRBJ1-6
d_gene: .

CDR3aa: CASSFGGQGYEQYF
CDR3nt: TGTGCCAGCAGTTTCGGGGGGCAAGGCTACGAGCAGTACTTC
v_gene: TRBV28
len: 14
abundance: .
j_gene: TRBJ2-7
d_gene: .

CDR3aa: CATLTGGWNTEAFF
CDR3nt: TGTGCCACCTTAACGGGGGGGTGGAACACTGAAGCTTTCTTT
v_gene: TRBV28
len: 14
abundance: .
j_gene: TRBJ1-1
d_gene: .

CDR3aa: CASSPAGVYGYTF
CDR3nt: TGTGCCAGCAGTCCAGCAGGGGTGTATGGCTACACCTTC
v_gene: TRBV27
len: 13
abundance: .
j_gene: TRBJ1-2
d_gene: .

CDR3aa: CASRTRTSGRYNEQFF
CDR3nt: TGTGCCAGCAGAACCAGAACTAGCGGGAGATACAATGAGCAGTTCTTC
v_gene: TRBV28
len: 16
abundance: .
j_gene: TRBJ2-1
d_gene: TRBD2

CDR3aa: CASGDGLAETRELFF
CDR3nt: TGTGCTAGTGGGGATGGACTAGCGGAGACCCGGGAGCTGTTTTTT
v_gene: TRBV12-5
len: 15
abundance: .
j_gene: TRBJ2-2
d_gene: TRBD2

CDR3aa: CAWSVLRLAVQSTQYF
CDR3nt: TGTGCCTGGAGTGTACTTCGTCTAGCGGTACAGAGTACGCAGTATTTT
v_gene: TRBV30
len: 16
abundance: once
j_gene: TRBJ2-3
d_gene: TRBD2

CDR3aa: CSVGGTSGRANGETQYF
CDR3nt: TGCAGCGTTGGAGGGACTAGCGGGAGGGCAAATGGTGAGACCCAGTACTTC
v_gene: TRBV29-1
len: 17
abundance: .
j_gene: TRBJ2-5
d_gene: TRBD2

CDR3aa: CASSERTQGSTDTQYF
CDR3nt: TGTGCCAGCAGTGAAAGGACACAGGGTAGCACAGATACGCAGTATTTT
v_gene: TRBV6-1
len: 16
abundance: .
j_gene: TRBJ2-3
d_gene: .

CDR3aa: CASSVDRGRFGYTF
CDR3nt: TGTGCCAGCAGCGTCGACAGGGGGCGGTTTGGCTACACCTTC
v_gene: TRBV5-4
len: 14
abundance: .
j_gene: TRBJ1-2
d_gene: TRBD1

CDR3aa: CAWSVPTGGDYGYTF
CDR3nt: TGTGCCTGGAGTGTACCTACAGGGGGCGACTATGGCTACACCTTC
v_gene: TRBV30
len: 15
abundance: .
j_gene: TRBJ1-2
d_gene: TRBD1

CDR3aa: CASSIVAQGPYEQYF
CDR3nt: TGTGCCAGTAGTATAGTTGCCCAGGGGCCCTACGAGCAGTACTTC
v_gene: TRBV19
len: 15
abundance: .
j_gene: TRBJ2-7
d_gene: .

CDR3aa: CASSFSGRADTQYF
CDR3nt: TGTGCCAGCAGCTTCAGCGGGAGGGCGGATACGCAGTATTTT
v_gene: TRBV7-2
len: 14
abundance: .
j_gene: TRBJ2-3
d_gene: TRBD2

CDR3aa: CASSQASGDSPLHF
CDR3nt: TGTGCCAGCAGCCAAGCCTCCGGGGATTCACCCCTCCACTTT
v_gene: TRBV9
len: 14
abundance: .
j_gene: TRBJ1-6
d_gene: .

CDR3aa: CASSISGRSYNEQFF
CDR3nt: TGTGCCAGTAGTATTAGCGGGAGGTCCTACAATGAGCAGTTCTTC
v_gene: TRBV19
len: 15
abundance: once
j_gene: TRBJ2-1
d_gene: TRBD2

CDR3aa: CATQPGQGPYEQYF
CDR3nt: TGCGCCACCCAACCGGGACAGGGACCCTACGAGCAGTACTTC
v_gene: TRBV5-1
len: 14
abundance: .
j_gene: TRBJ2-7
d_gene: TRBD1

CDR3aa: CASSLDRQGGFGTQYF
CDR3nt: TGTGCCAGCAGCTTAGATAGACAGGGAGGCTTTGGGACCCAGTACTTC
v_gene: TRBV7-6
len: 16
abundance: once
j_gene: TRBJ2-5
d_gene: .

CDR3aa: CASSQEPRDRVTYTF
CDR3nt: TGCGCCAGCAGCCAAGAGCCCCGGGACAGGGTAACCTACACCTTC
v_gene: TRBV4-1
len: 15
abundance: .
j_gene: TRBJ1-2
d_gene: TRBD1

CDR3aa: CASSEQGLRQPQHF
CDR3nt: TGTGCCAGCAGTGAACAGGGGTTAAGGCAGCCCCAGCATTTT
v_gene: TRBV6-7
len: 14
abundance: .
j_gene: TRBJ1-5
d_gene: TRBD1

CDR3aa: CASSLDSRGFSYEQYF
CDR3nt: TGTGCCAGCAGCTTAGATAGCAGGGGCTTCTCCTACGAGCAGTACTTC
v_gene: TRBV7-9
len: 16
abundance: .
j_gene: TRBJ2-7
d_gene: .

CDR3aa: CASSPWDFKESPKETQYF
CDR3nt: TGTGCCAGCAGTCCCTGGGACTTCAAAGAGTCCCCGAAAGAGACCCAGTACTTC
v_gene: TRBV28
len: 18
abundance: once
j_gene: TRBJ2-5
d_gene: .

CDR3aa: CASSFLEKLFF
CDR3nt: TGTGCCAGCAGTTTCCTAGAAAAACTGTTTTTT
v_gene: TRBV28
len: 11
abundance: few
j_gene: TRBJ1-4
d_gene: .

CDR3aa: CASSLNPDRYDEQYF
CDR3nt: TGTGCCAGCAGCTTAAATCCGGACAGGTATGACGAGCAGTACTTC
v_gene: TRBV7-2
len: 15
abundance: .
j_gene: TRBJ2-7
d_gene: TRBD1

CDR3aa: CSVNPTGTQYF
CDR3nt: TGCAGCGTTAACCCGACGGGGACCCAGTACTTC
v_gene: TRBV29-1
len: 11
abundance: .
j_gene: TRBJ2-5
d_gene: .

CDR3aa: CASNQGAGRAYEQYF
CDR3nt: TGTGCCAGCAATCAAGGCGCAGGGAGGGCCTACGAGCAGTACTTC
v_gene: TRBV11-2
len: 15
abundance: .
j_gene: TRBJ2-7
d_gene: TRBD2

CDR3aa: CASSLASVETQYF
CDR3nt: TGCGCCAGCAGCTTGGCGTCGGTAGAGACCCAGTACTTC
v_gene: TRBV5-1
len: 13
abundance: .
j_gene: TRBJ2-5
d_gene: .